The 23 T cell receptor beta chains below come from one sample, sequenced in a study of shared clonotypes between healthy human individuals (dated by TCRdb to the early 2020s). Libraries were prepared through the immunoSEQ multiplex PCR assay. The immuneACCESS repertoire file appears here via TCRdb, limited to in-frame rearrangements. These files lack a portion of the clones; in checked studies, under half of the deficit traces to unresolved V genes, and the cause of the others is not known. Counted in this sample were roughly 2.5 million clones; around nine tenths of them appeared once. The top ten clones comprise 0.14% of the sample. The sequencing sample was made of naive CD4+ T cells sorted from blood. Explained via the paper, the cell subset or site label denotes: CD45RA+ positively selected. These TCRs come from a man younger than 35 in good health.

This clone was seen just once. The germline gene is not matched at one end of the junction; a read error may be the cause. The chain combines TRBV5-4 with TRBJ2-2, with D hard to call. Per the germline V gene, CDR1 is SGHNT and CDR2 is YYREEE (reference sequence). This CDR3 contains 14 residues. DNA for the CDR3: TGTGCCAGCAGGTTGGGCCTCACGGCCGGGGAGCTGTTTTTT. This sequence encodes CASRLGLTAGELFF.

This sequence joins TRBV5-4 and TRBJ2-7, with D possibly being TRBD1 or TRBD2 (6 bases each). With 3 bases removed from V and 2 bases from J, the gap between germline ends came to 18 bases. The CDR3 length is 16 residues. The germline gives CDR1 SGHNT, CDR2 YYREEE (reference sequence). The CDR3 protein is CASSWEVTGSTYEQYF. CDR3 sequence (DNA): TGTGCCAGCAGCTGGGAGGTGACAGGATCGACCTACGAGCAGTACTTC.

This chain connects TRBV2 to TRBJ2-7; 7 positions agree with TRBD1. Germline CDR1 reads SNHLY; CDR2 reads FYNNEI. V shed 4 bases, J shed 2 bases, and the junction held 2 bases outside the gene matches. This CDR3 comprises 13 residues. CDR3 loop: CASSVQGAYEQYF. For the CDR3, the DNA is TGTGCCAGCAGTGTTCAGGGGGCCTACGAGCAGTACTTC.

In this sample, this clone turned up once. The genes are TRBV5-4 and TRBJ2-5, with a tentative D call TRBD2 (6 bases). V dropped 3 bases and J dropped 3 bases, with 18 bases sitting between them. The CDR3 extends over 16 amino acids. In germline, CDR1 is SGHNT, CDR2 YYREEE (reference sequence). DNA of the CDR3: TGTGCCAGCAGCTCGCCTAGCGCTGGAGCCAAAGAGACCCAGTACTTC. Protein sequence: CASSSPSAGAKETQYF.

In its sample, this clone was seen once. The rearrangement links TRBV2 to TRBJ2-3; D is ambiguous. The CDR3 extends over 15 amino acids. Germline V gene sequence: CDR1 SNHLY, CDR2 FYNNEI. Trimming pared 5 bases from V and 6 bases from J, leaving 18 bases between. CDR3 residues: CASSPSSSLVDTQYF. In nucleotides, the CDR3 is TGTGCCAGCAGTCCGTCTAGTTCATTGGTTGATACGCAGTATTTT.

The V gene is TRBV19, the J gene TRBJ1-2; D unclear. The V and J ends lost 8 bases and 4 bases respectively, with 20 bases between them. CDR1 and CDR2 (germline): LNHDA, SQIVND (reference sequence). The CDR3 consists of 15 residues. CDR3 protein: CASSTTLDGAYGYTF. For the CDR3, the DNA is TGTGCCAGTTCCACTACTCTCGACGGCGCCTATGGCTACACCTTC. Full variable domain (missing parts from reference TRBV19 and TRBJ1-2): DGGITQSPKYLFRKEGQNVTLSCEQNLNHDAMYWYRQDPGQGLRLIYYSQIVNDFQKGDIAEGYSVSREKKESFPLTVTSAQKNPTAFYLCASSTTLDGAYGYTFGSGTRLTVV.

V is TRBV5-5 and J is TRBJ1-5; D remains unclear. Germline V CDR1 and CDR2: SGHKS, YYEKEE (reference sequence). The CDR3 is 14 residues long. Trimming pared 0 bases from V and 0 bases from J, leaving 4 bases between. The CDR3 here is CASSLGNSNQPQHF. The CDR3 nucleotides read TGTGCCAGCAGCTTGGGGAATAGCAATCAGCCCCAGCATTTT. The whole variable domain, filled in from reference TRBV5-5 and TRBJ1-5, reads DAGVTQSPTHLIKTRGQQVTLRCSPISGHKSVSWYQQVLGQGPQFIFQYYEKEERGRGNFPDRFSARQFPNYSSELNVNALLLGDSALYLCASSLGNSNQPQHFGDGTRLSIL.

The CDR3 is CASSYLDRGGEKLFF. CDR3 coding DNA: TGTGCCAGCAGTTACCTCGACAGGGGGGGGGAAAAACTGTTTTTT. This chain uses TRBV6-5 with TRBJ1-4; 9 positions agree with TRBD1. The CDR3 totals 15 residues. CDR1 and CDR2 (germline): MNHEY, SVGAGI. Trimming took 2 bases from V and 8 from J; bases not matched to a gene: 6.

CDR3 loop: CAWTSSGLGYGYTF. The CDR3 DNA is TGTGCCTGGACGTCTTCTGGTCTGGGCTATGGCTACACCTTC. This rearrangement joins TRBV30 to TRBJ1-2; D is undetermined. The CDR3 is made up of 14 amino acids. Germline values: CDR1 GTSNPN, CDR2 SVGIG (reference sequence). Trimming took 4 bases from V and 4 from J, leaving 16 bases between them.

The chain is built from TRBV25-1 and TRBJ2-1; 8 nucleotides agree with TRBD2. Per the germline V gene, CDR1 is MGHDK and CDR2 is SYGVNS. V was clipped by 5 bases and J by 2 bases; unmatched bases: 2. The CDR3 contains 14 residues. The CDR3 loop is CASSLLAAYNEQFF. CDR3 in DNA: TGTGCCAGCAGTTTACTAGCGGCCTACAATGAGCAGTTCTTC.

V usage is TRBV4-2 and J usage is TRBJ2-3; possible D gene TRBD2, 7 bases. Germline CDR1 LGHNA, CDR2 YNFKEQ. The V end lost 3 bases, the J end lost 5 bases, and 12 bases lay between the germline ends. There are 14 residues in the CDR3. The CDR3 DNA reads TGTGCCAGCAGCCAGGGGGGGCCCGGAGATACGCAGTATTTT. It specifies CASSQGGPGDTQYF.

This clone has only a few counts. The junction departs from germline at one end; a sequencing error may be responsible. The CDR3 is CASSLMFDTEAFF. In nucleotides, the CDR3 is TGTGCTAGCAGCTTGATGTTCGACACTGAAGCTTTCTTT. The chain joins TRBV7-7 to TRBJ1-1; D unclear. Germline V lookup: CDR1 SSHAT, CDR2 FNYEAQ (reference sequence). This CDR3 comprises 13 residues.

This chain uses TRBV19 with TRBJ2-6, with D uncertain. With 5 bases removed from V and 4 bases from J, the gap between germline ends came to 15 bases. The CDR3 loop spans 16 amino acids. The V gene's germline CDR1 is LNHDA and CDR2 SQIVND (reference sequence). The CDR3 nucleotides are TGTGCCAGTAGTCCTAAATACGTGGGAGGGGCCAACGTCCTGACTTTC. Protein sequence: CASSPKYVGGANVLTF.

The chain employs TRBV9 and TRBJ2-5, with TRBD1 as a possible D gene (6 bases). This CDR3 spans 15 amino acids. V dropped 3 bases and J dropped 5 bases, with 17 bases sitting between them. Germline V gene lookup returns CDR1 SGDLS and CDR2 YYNGEE. The CDR3 DNA follows: TGTGCCAGCAGCGAGTGGCAGGGGCGCGGTGAGACCCAGTACTTC. Protein: CASSEWQGRGETQYF.

A note on this clone: Other DNA sequences within the sample encode an identical CDR3. V is TRBV7-2 and J is TRBJ2-2, with TRBD2 matching 7 bases. There are 15 residues in the CDR3. J lost 0 bases, V lost 5 bases, and 3 bases had no gene match. Per the germline V gene, CDR1 is SGHTA and CDR2 is FQGNSA. CDR3 bases: TGTGCCAGCAGCCTCGGGAGGACGAACACCGGGGAGCTGTTTTTT. This sequence encodes CASSLGRTNTGELFF.

The genes are TRBV29-1 and TRBJ2-7; maybe TRBD2 (6 bases). The CDR3 loop spans 12 amino acids. From germline, CDR1 is SQVTM and CDR2 ANQGSEA. Trimming removed 7 bases from V and 7 bases from J, with 17 bases in between. CDR3 bases: TGCAGCGGCGGGACGGGAAATGGGGAGCAGTACTTC. Amino acid sequence: CSGGTGNGEQYF.

This chain joins TRBV7-2 and TRBJ1-3; D ambiguous. CDR3 length equals 16 residues. Germline-derived CDR1 and CDR2 are SGHTA and FQGNSA. Trimming cost V 2 bases and J 0 bases, with 11 bases left between them. CDR3 region: CASSLSNGASGNTIYF. The CDR3 DNA is TGTGCCAGCAGCTTAAGCAACGGAGCCTCTGGAAACACCATATATTTT.

V and J are TRBV28 and TRBJ2-5; D gene uncertain. CDR1 is MDHEN, CDR2 SYDVKM, per germline. V was cut by 8 bases and J by 2 bases, with 12 bases left in between. The CDR3 length is 13 residues. Here the CDR3 DNA reads TGTGCCAGCTGTCTGGGCCAACAAGAGACCCAGTACTTC. Translated: CASCLGQQETQYF.

This clone was found once. The chain has TRBV7-9 and TRBJ2-1, with 9 bases aligning to TRBD2. Germline-derived CDR1 and CDR2 are SEHNR and FQNEAQ (reference sequence). Losses at the gene ends were 5 bases for V and 4 bases for J; bases not matched to a gene: 6. This CDR3 spans 15 amino acids. The CDR3 here is CASSDRLADYNEQFF. CDR3 in DNA: TGTGCCAGCAGCGATCGACTAGCGGATTACAATGAGCAGTTCTTC.

The chain carries TRBV9 and TRBJ2-5; 9 nucleotides agree with TRBD2. This CDR3 contains 15 residues. Germline CDR1 is SGDLS and CDR2 is YYNGEE. The ends lost 0 bases at V and 5 bases at J; junction bases unmatched: 5. CDR3 region: CASSVVGTSRETQYF. In DNA form, the CDR3 reads TGTGCCAGCAGCGTAGTAGGGACTAGCAGGGAGACCCAGTACTTC.

The chain is built from TRBV5-1 and TRBJ2-3; TRBD1 aligns across 8 bases. J was trimmed by 3 bases and V by 4 bases; bases with no gene match: 7. Per the germline V gene, CDR1 is SGHRS and CDR2 is YFSETQ. The CDR3 is 15 residues long. This CDR3 reads CASSRGQEGTDTQYF. DNA for the CDR3: TGCGCCAGCAGCAGGGGACAGGAGGGAACAGATACGCAGTATTTT.

The count of this clone is one. The gene calls are TRBV10-2 and TRBJ2-5, with D perhaps being TRBD1 or TRBD2 (5 bases each). Per germline, CDR1 WSHSY and CDR2 SAAADI. The CDR3 has 13 amino acids. Trimming took 11 bases from V and 5 from J, leaving 18 bases between them. CDR3 coding DNA: TGCGCCGCAGAGACTGGGGGACGGGAGACCCAGTACTTC. Protein: CAAETGGRETQYF.

The chain joins TRBV7-2 to TRBJ2-4, with D perhaps being TRBD1 or TRBD2 (6 bases each). CDR3 size: 14 residues. V was pared by 6 bases and J by 3 bases, with 12 bases between. Germline V lookup: CDR1 SGHTA, CDR2 FQGNSA. The CDR3 here is CASSPKGGKNIQYF. The CDR3 DNA is TGTGCCAGCAGTCCTAAGGGGGGCAAAAACATTCAGTACTTC.